Below are 12 T cell receptor beta chains sequenced from a single sample in a study of cytomegalovirus exposure and HLA in healthy donors. The PCR was carried out with 60 Vbeta primers and 13 Jbeta primers. The assay was immunoSEQ multiplex PCR, and TCRdb's table has in-frame clones only and misses some. The table has 150,000 to 200,000 clones, about four fifths seen once. The sequenced sample was PBMCs. Receptors originate from a girl between 5 and 17 years old in good health and CMV-seropositive.

This chain links TRBV7-2 with TRBJ2-7, with D possibly being TRBD1 (5 bases). Germline V gives CDR1 SGHTA, CDR2 FQGNSA. This CDR3 is built from 14 residues. Trimming removed 2 bases from V and 3 bases from J, with 11 bases in between. This CDR3 reads CASSLSQTVYEQYF. The CDR3 DNA is TGTGCCAGCAGCTTATCCCAGACAGTCTACGAGCAGTACTTC.

The chain employs TRBV4-1 and TRBJ1-4; no firm D call. V was pared by 2 bases and J by 2 bases, with 15 bases between. Germline loops: CDR1 MGHRA, CDR2 YSYEKL. The CDR3 totals 17 residues. For the CDR3, the DNA is TGCGCCAGCAGCCAACGGGAGCTGGTGGCGACTAATGAAAAACTGTTTTTT. This gives the protein CASSQRELVATNEKLFF.

The chain employs TRBV5-4 and TRBJ2-1; 11 bases line up with TRBD2. CDR1 SGHNT and CDR2 YYREEE come from the germline V gene (reference sequence). The J segment lost 9 bases and the V segment lost 1 base, leaving 9 bases of the junction unmatched. This CDR3 has 16 amino acids. CDR3 in DNA: TGTGCCAGCAGCTTGTTTTCGGGACTAGCGGTTTTTGAGCAGTTCTTC. The encoded protein is CASSLFSGLAVFEQFF. Full variable domain (missing parts from reference TRBV5-4 and TRBJ2-1): ETGVTQSPTHLIKTRGQQVTLRCSSQSGHNTVSWYQQALGQGPQFIFQYYREEENGRGNFPPRFSGLQFPNYSSELNVNALELDDSALYLCASSLFSGLAVFEQFFGPGTRLTVL.

Regarding this clone: This CDR3 fails to terminate in the conserved phenylalanine or tryptophan, so it likely reflects a read error. The gene calls are TRBV5-1 and TRBJ2-7; 7 bases match TRBD1. CDR3 length: 14 amino acids. Per the germline V gene, CDR1 is SGHRS and CDR2 is YFSETQ. Trimming at V came to 3 bases and at J to 5 bases, leaving 8 bases not matched to a gene. CDR3 DNA: TGCGCCAGCAGCTCGATGACAGGGCCCGACGAGCAGTACCTC. As protein: CASSSMTGPDEQYL.

DNA for the CDR3: TGTGCCAGCAGCGCAACAGGGCATACTGGGAATAATTCACCCCTCCACTTT. It is translated as CASSATGHTGNNSPLHF. V usage is TRBV11-2 and J usage is TRBJ1-6, with D perhaps matching TRBD1 (6 bases). The germline V and J ends were trimmed by 5 bases and 5 bases, with 19 bases remaining between them. Germline V gene sequence: CDR1 SGHAT, CDR2 FQNNGV. The CDR3 extends over 17 amino acids.

This chain uses TRBV6-6 with TRBJ1-6; 10 bases are a match to TRBD1. With 4 bases clipped from V and 5 bases from J, the junction kept 5 bases outside the gene matches. There are 16 residues in the CDR3. Germline V gives CDR1 MNHNY, CDR2 SVGAGI (reference sequence). The CDR3 sequence: CASSSAGTGDNSPLHF. DNA for the CDR3: TGTGCCAGCAGTTCCGCCGGGACAGGGGATAATTCACCCCTCCACTTT.

J is TRBJ2-3 and V is TRBV10-1; 9 bases match TRBD2. V dropped 2 bases and J dropped 4; count of bases not matched to a gene: 16. Germline CDR1 reads WNHNN; CDR2 reads SYGVQD (reference sequence). CDR3 size: 19 residues. CDR3 residues: CASSEARFGERGAPDTQYF. The CDR3 region has the DNA TGCGCCAGCAGTGAGGCCCGATTTGGCGAGCGGGGGGCCCCAGATACGCAGTATTTT.

This chain joins TRBV7-4 and TRBJ1-2, with 7 positions matching TRBD1. The trim removed 5 bases at V and 6 bases at J, leaving 6 bases unmatched. The CDR3 runs to 13 residues. Germline V CDR1 and CDR2: SGHVT, SQSDAQ. CDR3 region: CASSVTGTDGYTF. CDR3 DNA: TGTGCCAGCAGCGTGACAGGGACGGATGGCTACACCTTC. The variable domain in full, with the rest retrieved from reference TRBV7-4 and TRBJ1-2, is GAGVSQSPRYKVAKRGRDVALRCDSISGHVTLYWYRQTLGQGSEVLTYSQSDAQRDKSGRPSGRFSAERPERSVSTLKIQRTEQGDSAVYLCASSVTGTDGYTFGSGTRLTVV.

This chain links TRBV2 with TRBJ1-1; TRBD1 might be the D (6 bases). The ends were cut back, 6 bases at V and 4 bases at J, with 18 bases in the middle. From germline, CDR1 is SNHLY and CDR2 FYNNEI. The CDR3 runs to 15 residues. The CDR3 coding sequence is TGTGCCAGCAGAGCCGGGACACAAAGCGGCACTGAAGCTTTCTTT. Amino acids: CASRAGTQSGTEAFF. The full variable domain, its missing parts supplied by reference TRBV2 and TRBJ1-1, is EPEVTQTPSHQVTQMGQEVILRCVPISNHLYFYWYRQILGQKVEFLVSFYNNEISEKSEIFDDQFSVERPDGSNFTLKIRSTKLEDSAMYFCASRAGTQSGTEAFFGQGTRLTVV.

The CDR3: CASGSFGFSYGYTF. In DNA, the CDR3 is TGTGCCAGCGGGAGTTTCGGGTTTTCCTATGGCTACACCTTC. This chain joins TRBV6-5 and TRBJ1-2; D is uncertain. Trimming stripped 8 bases from V and 4 bases from J, with 17 bases between. The CDR3 is made up of 14 amino acids. Germline V CDR1 and CDR2: MNHEY, SVGAGI.

The genes are TRBV5-1 and TRBJ2-3; 9 positions match TRBD1. Looked up from germline, CDR1 is SGHRS and CDR2 is YFSETQ. J gave up 0 bases and V 4 bases, and 3 bases lay outside the gene matches. The CDR3 extends over 15 amino acids. CDR3 amino acids: CASSLTGGSTDTQYF. CDR3 DNA: TGCGCCAGCAGCCTGACAGGGGGGAGCACAGATACGCAGTATTTT.

This clone was recorded once. The chain uses TRBV5-1 and TRBJ2-3, with D possibly being TRBD1 (5 bases). V was shortened by 4 bases and J by 6 bases, with 9 bases between the two germline ends. The CDR3 consists of 12 residues. Germline V lookup: CDR1 SGHRS, CDR2 YFSETQ. For the CDR3, the DNA is TGCGCCAGCAGCCCCAACAGGGATACGCAGTATTTT. Its protein product is CASSPNRDTQYF.